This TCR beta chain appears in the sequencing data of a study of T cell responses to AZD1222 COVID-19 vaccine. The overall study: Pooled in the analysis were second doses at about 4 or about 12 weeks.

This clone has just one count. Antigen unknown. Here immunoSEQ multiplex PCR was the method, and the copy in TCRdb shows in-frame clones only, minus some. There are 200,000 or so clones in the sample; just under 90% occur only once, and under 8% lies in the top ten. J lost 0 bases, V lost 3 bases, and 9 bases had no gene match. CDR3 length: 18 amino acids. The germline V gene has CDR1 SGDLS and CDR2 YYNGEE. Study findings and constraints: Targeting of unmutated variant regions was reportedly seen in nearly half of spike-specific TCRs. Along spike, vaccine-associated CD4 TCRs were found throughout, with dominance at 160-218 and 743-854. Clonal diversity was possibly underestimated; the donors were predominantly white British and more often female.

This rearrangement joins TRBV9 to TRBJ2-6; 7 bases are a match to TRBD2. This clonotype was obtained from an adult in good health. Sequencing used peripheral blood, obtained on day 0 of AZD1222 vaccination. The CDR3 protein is CASSGPAGVLSGANVLTF. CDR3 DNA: TGTGCCAGCAGCGGTCCTGCGGGGGTCCTCTCTGGGGCCAACGTCCTGACTTTC.